Listed here is a single TCR beta chain. Under the authors' procedure: Nucleated cell number was recorded as an estimate derived from reference gene primer amplification. Sequencing was performed with immunoSEQ multiplex PCR; in TCRdb, only in-frame clones are kept and a portion is missing. For V, J and clone size, that table is used; D and trimming come from the DNA. This table has hundreds of thousands of clones, about 89% appearing once. This record comes from a study of blood T cell repertoires in COVID-19. Study in general: In each case, the material was cDNA or gDNA derived from T cells, B-cell-depleted T cells, or PBMCs.

This CDR3 is 13 amino acids long. V dropped 5 bases and J dropped 6 bases, with 10 bases sitting between them. The chain recombines TRBV12-3 or TRBV12-4 with TRBJ2-2; possibly TRBD2 for D (7 bases). The sequence came from a man aged 55 to 70 who had recovered from COVID-19. The sequencing input was peripheral blood. The CDR3 coding sequence is TGTGCCAGCAGTCTGGGGGGGCCCGGGGAGCTGTTTTTT. It encodes CASSLGGPGELFF.